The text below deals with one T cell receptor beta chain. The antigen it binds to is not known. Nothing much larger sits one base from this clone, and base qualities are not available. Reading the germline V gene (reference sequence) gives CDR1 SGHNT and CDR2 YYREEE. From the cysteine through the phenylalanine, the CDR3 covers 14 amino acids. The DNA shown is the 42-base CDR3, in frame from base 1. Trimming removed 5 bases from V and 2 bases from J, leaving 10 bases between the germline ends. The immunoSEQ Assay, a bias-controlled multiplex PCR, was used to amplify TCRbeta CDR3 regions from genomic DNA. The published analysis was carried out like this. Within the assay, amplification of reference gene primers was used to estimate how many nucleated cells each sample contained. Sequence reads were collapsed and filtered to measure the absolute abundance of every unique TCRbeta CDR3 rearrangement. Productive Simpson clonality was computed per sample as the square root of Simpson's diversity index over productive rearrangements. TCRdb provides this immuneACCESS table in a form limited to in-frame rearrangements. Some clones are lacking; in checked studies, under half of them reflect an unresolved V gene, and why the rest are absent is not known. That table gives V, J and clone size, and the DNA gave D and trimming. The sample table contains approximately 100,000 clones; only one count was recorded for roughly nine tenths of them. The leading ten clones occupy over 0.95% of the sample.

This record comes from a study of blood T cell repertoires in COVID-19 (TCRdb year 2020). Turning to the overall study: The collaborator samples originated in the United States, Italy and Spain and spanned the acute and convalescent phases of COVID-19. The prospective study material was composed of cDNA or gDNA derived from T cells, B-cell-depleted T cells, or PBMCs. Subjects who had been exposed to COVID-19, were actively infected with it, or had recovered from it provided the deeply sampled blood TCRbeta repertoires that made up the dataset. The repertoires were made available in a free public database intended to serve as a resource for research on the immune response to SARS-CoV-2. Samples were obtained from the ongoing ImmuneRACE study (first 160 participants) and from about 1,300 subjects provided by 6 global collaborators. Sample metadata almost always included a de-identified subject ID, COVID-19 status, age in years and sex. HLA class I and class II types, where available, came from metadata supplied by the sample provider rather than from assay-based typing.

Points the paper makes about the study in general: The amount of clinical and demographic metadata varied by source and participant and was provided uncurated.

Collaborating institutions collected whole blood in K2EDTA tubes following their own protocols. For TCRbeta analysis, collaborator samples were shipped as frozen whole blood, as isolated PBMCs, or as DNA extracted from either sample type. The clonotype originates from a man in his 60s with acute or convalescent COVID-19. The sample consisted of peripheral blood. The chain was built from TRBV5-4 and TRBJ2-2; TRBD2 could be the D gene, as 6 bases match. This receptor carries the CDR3 CASRTGTNTGELFF. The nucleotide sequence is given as TGTGCCAGCAGAACCGGGACTAACACCGGGGAGCTGTTTTTT.